The 26 T cell receptor beta chains listed next were all sequenced from one sample in a study of graft-versus-host responses after intestinal transplantation. Processing was applied to graft tissue in order to liberate intraepithelial and lamina propria lymphocytes. The protocol was immunoSEQ multiplex PCR, while the TCRdb copy is restricted to in-frame clones and leaves out a portion. The sample holds some 4,000 clones, approximately 80% seen once. Sequencing used ileum tissue, obtained 9 days after transplant. The source is a human patient who received an intestinal transplant, so some T cells may come from the graft donor.

This clone appeared once. The junction departs from the called germline gene at one end, perhaps through a read error. The chain uses TRBV18 and TRBJ2-2; D is unresolved. CDR1 and CDR2 from the germline V gene are KGHSH and LQKENI. This CDR3 contains 15 residues. As DNA, the CDR3 is TGTGCCAGCTCACCAGTCTCAACGAACATCGGGGAGCTGTTTTTT. Residues: CASSPVSTNIGELFF. Complete variable domain (other parts from reference TRBV18 and TRBJ2-2): NAGVMQNPRHLVRRRGQEARLRCSPMKGHSHVYWYRQLPEEGLKFMVYLQKENIIDESGMPKERFSAEFPKEGPSILRIQQVVRGDSAAYFCASSPVSTNIGELFFGEGSRLTVL.

This clone was recorded a few times. The genes are TRBV11-2 and TRBJ2-1; either TRBD1 or TRBD2 may supply D (6 bases each). This CDR3 comprises 15 residues. The ends were cut back, 3 bases at V and 10 bases at J, with 19 bases in the middle. Germline V gene sequence: CDR1 SGHAT, CDR2 FQNNGV. The CDR3 here is CASSFDTLGGREQFF. CDR3 nucleotide sequence: TGTGCCAGCAGCTTCGATACCCTGGGGGGCAGGGAGCAGTTCTTC.

The chain carries TRBV28 and TRBJ2-4, with a weak D call TRBD1 (5 bases). Trimming cost V 4 bases and J 2 bases, with 9 bases left between them. Germline lookup yields CDR1 MDHEN and CDR2 SYDVKM. CDR3 length equals 14 residues. The CDR3 nucleotides are TGTGCCAGCAGTTCCCAGGGTACCAAAAACATTCAGTACTTC. This encodes CASSSQGTKNIQYF.

This chain links TRBV5-4 with TRBJ2-3, with D possibly being TRBD2 (5 bases). V was clipped by 4 bases and J by 2 bases, with 14 bases between them. Looked up from germline, CDR1 is SGHNT and CDR2 is YYREEE (reference sequence). CDR3 length: 15 amino acids. The CDR3 DNA reads as TGTGCCAGCAGCCTACCAAGCGGATCCACAGATACGCAGTATTTT. Translated, it gives CASSLPSGSTDTQYF.

The chain carries TRBV30 and TRBJ2-3; TRBD2 aligns across 8 bases. This CDR3 region has 15 residues. The germline V gene has CDR1 GTSNPN and CDR2 SVGIG (reference sequence). J was trimmed by 0 bases and V by 0 bases; bases with no gene match: 2. CDR3 protein: CAWSVTGGSTDTQYF. As DNA, the CDR3 is TGTGCCTGGAGTGTGACGGGAGGGAGCACAGATACGCAGTATTTT.

V and J are TRBV7-9 and TRBJ2-1; 8 bases line up with TRBD1. The CDR3 sequence is 16 residues long. Germline trimming cut 4 bases from V and 6 bases from J; bases unmatched to any gene: 11. Germline CDR1 reads SEHNR; CDR2 reads FQNEAQ (reference sequence). The CDR3: CASSSRGQVQINEQFF. The CDR3 nucleotides read TGTGCCAGCAGCTCACGGGGACAGGTCCAGATCAATGAGCAGTTCTTC.

The chain combines TRBV5-6 with TRBJ2-7; TRBD1 might be the D (5 bases). V lost 7 bases and J 5 bases, leaving 25 bases between the germline ends. This CDR3 has 16 amino acids. Germline V gene lookup returns CDR1 SGHDT and CDR2 YYEEEE. The CDR3 DNA follows: TGTGCCAGCCGACTTTTGGGGCGCCTGGCTTTGAACGAGCAGTACTTC. As protein: CASRLLGRLALNEQYF.

This clone was seen only a few times. The chain employs TRBV5-6 and TRBJ1-5, with D unclear. V gave up 4 bases and J gave up 4 bases, with 15 bases separating them. The CDR3 spans 15 residues. Germline assignment: CDR1 SGHDT and CDR2 YYEEEE. The CDR3 DNA reads as TGTGCCAGCAGCCGTGGGTTGCGGAGAAATCAGCCCCAGCATTTT. Translating gives CASSRGLRRNQPQHF.

The chain carries TRBV11-3 and TRBJ2-1, with TRBD2 matching 8 bases. Unmatched junction bases numbered 7, after V lost 5 bases and J lost 4 bases. The CDR3 spans 15 residues. Germline values: CDR1 SGHNT, CDR2 YENEEA. The CDR3 DNA reads as TGTGCCAGCAGCCCGGGGGCGGGGGGTTACAATGAGCAGTTCTTC. Residues: CASSPGAGGYNEQFF.

This chain links TRBV18 with TRBJ1-1; D call uncertain. V dropped 2 bases and J dropped 4 bases, with 5 bases sitting between them. The V gene's germline CDR1 is KGHSH and CDR2 LQKENI. This CDR3 spans 12 amino acids. DNA of the CDR3: TGTGCCAGCTCACCAGGTGTCACTGAAGCTTTCTTT. It specifies CASSPGVTEAFF.

This chain joins TRBV7-8 and TRBJ2-2, with a weak D call TRBD1 (6 bases). Germline CDR1 SGHVS, CDR2 FQNEAQ. The CDR3 length is 14 residues. V dropped 5 bases and J dropped 5 bases, with 12 bases sitting between them. The CDR3 is CASSKYRVTGELFF. Written as DNA, the CDR3 is TGTGCCAGCAGCAAATACAGGGTAACCGGGGAGCTGTTTTTT. The entire variable domain, with the rest obtained from reference TRBV7-8 and TRBJ2-2, is as follows: GAGVSQSPRYKVAKRGQDVALRCDPISGHVSLFWYQQALGQGPEFLTYFQNEAQLDKSGLPSDRFFAERPEGSVSTLKIQRTQQEDSAVYLCASSKYRVTGELFFGEGSRLTVL.

CDR3 amino acids: CASSRKGTSYNEQFF. The CDR3 DNA reads TGTGCCAGCAGCAGAAAAGGGACTAGCTACAATGAGCAGTTCTTC. The chain links TRBV7-8 to TRBJ2-1; 8 nucleotides agree with TRBD2. V lost 5 bases and J lost 3; bases outside the gene matches: 6. The CDR3 runs 15 residues. Germline assignment: CDR1 SGHVS and CDR2 FQNEAQ. Variable domain in full (rest from reference TRBV7-8 and TRBJ2-1): GAGVSQSPRYKVAKRGQDVALRCDPISGHVSLFWYQQALGQGPEFLTYFQNEAQLDKSGLPSDRFFAERPEGSVSTLKIQRTQQEDSAVYLCASSRKGTSYNEQFFGPGTRLTVL.

This clone was detected once. The rearrangement joins TRBV14 to TRBJ2-1; D is unresolved. Germline V gene data show CDR1 as SGHDN and CDR2 as FVKESK. V dropped 1 base and J dropped 10 bases, with 17 bases sitting between them. The CDR3 consists of 15 residues. CDR3 amino acids: CASSQVALAGPEQFF. Written as DNA, the CDR3 is TGTGCCAGCAGCCAAGTCGCATTAGCTGGACCCGAGCAGTTCTTC. Full variable domain (missing parts from reference TRBV14 and TRBJ2-1): EAGVTQFPSHSVIEKGQTVTLRCDPISGHDNLYWYRRVMGKEIKFLLHFVKESKQDESGMPNNRFLAERTGGTYSTLKVQPAELEDSGVYFCASSQVALAGPEQFFGPGTRLTVL.

This clone has more than one count but fewer than ten. V is TRBV7-8 and J is TRBJ2-7, with 9 positions matching TRBD1. The CDR3 spans 17 residues. The junction had 14 bases not matched to a gene; V was cut back by 5 bases and J by 3 bases. Germline V lookup: CDR1 SGHVS, CDR2 FQNEAQ. The CDR3 loop is CASSVGTGFIRDYEQYF. In DNA form, the CDR3 reads TGTGCCAGCAGCGTAGGGACAGGGTTTATCCGCGACTACGAGCAGTACTTC. Using reference TRBV7-8 and TRBJ2-7 for the parts outside the CDR3, the full variable domain is GAGVSQSPRYKVAKRGQDVALRCDPISGHVSLFWYQQALGQGPEFLTYFQNEAQLDKSGLPSDRFFAERPEGSVSTLKIQRTQQEDSAVYLCASSVGTGFIRDYEQYFGPGTRLTVT.

The gene calls are TRBV2 and TRBJ1-2, with D unresolved. The V end was cut by 2 bases, the J end by 5 bases, with 9 bases between. Germline V gene data show CDR1 as SNHLY and CDR2 as FYNNEI. CDR3 length equals 13 residues. CDR3 in amino acids: CASSEIEGYGYTF. CDR3 nucleotide sequence: TGTGCCAGCAGTGAAATTGAAGGGTATGGCTACACCTTC.

The chain is built from TRBV4-1 and TRBJ2-3; possibly TRBD1 or TRBD2 for D (5 bases each). CDR1 MGHRA and CDR2 YSYEKL come from the germline V gene. Between the trimmed V and J ends, which lost 5 bases and 0 bases, there was a span of 12 bases. The CDR3 consists of 15 residues. The CDR3 is CASSGHRDSTDTQYF. CDR3 nucleotide sequence: TGCGCCAGCAGCGGCCACCGGGACAGCACAGATACGCAGTATTTT.

The J gene is TRBJ2-7, the V gene TRBV6-1, with 8 bases aligning to TRBD1. Germline lookup yields CDR1 MNHNS and CDR2 SASEGT. V dropped 3 bases and J dropped 5; count of bases not matched to a gene: 6. This CDR3 spans 14 amino acids. CDR3 sequence reads: CASSDAGQVDEQYF. CDR3 bases: TGTGCCAGCAGTGACGCGGGACAGGTAGACGAGCAGTACTTC.

This clone was detected only once. The genes are TRBV12-5 and TRBJ2-7; 8 bases align to TRBD1. After removal of 3 bases from V and 3 bases from J, the junction contained 1 base not matched to a gene. The germline CDR1 and CDR2 sequences are LGHNT and FRNRAP. The CDR3 is 13 amino acids. The CDR3 DNA follows: TGTGCTAGTGGTTTCGACAGGGGCTACGAGCAGTACTTC. Protein: CASGFDRGYEQYF.

This chain joins TRBV14 and TRBJ1-2; D not certain. The CDR3 totals 15 residues. The V end lost 1 base, the J end lost 0 bases, and 9 bases lay between the germline ends. In germline, CDR1 is SGHDN, CDR2 FVKESK. In DNA form, the CDR3 reads TGTGCCAGCAGCCAAGTTCAGACACCTAACTATGGCTACACCTTC. Amino acids: CASSQVQTPNYGYTF.

The chain carries TRBV30 and TRBJ1-2; no reliable D call. Trimming took 8 bases from V and 4 from J, leaving 11 bases between them. Germline CDR1 is GTSNPN and CDR2 is SVGIG (reference sequence). This CDR3 has 11 residues. The CDR3 nucleotides are TGTGCCGGACGGACGGGCTATGGCTACACCTTC. It specifies CAGRTGYGYTF.

By sample fraction, this clone is large (0.1 to 1%). The chain joins TRBV10-1 to TRBJ2-4; TRBD2 is a possible D gene (5 bases). Trimming pared 2 bases from V and 3 bases from J, leaving 5 bases between. This CDR3 spans 13 amino acids. The germline V gene has CDR1 WNHNN and CDR2 SYGVQD (reference sequence). The CDR3 DNA reads TGCGCCAGCAGTGAGAGCGGCAAAAACATTCAGTACTTC. This gives the protein CASSESGKNIQYF.

Details on this clone: One junction end disagrees with the germline gene, perhaps due to a read error. Other DNA variants within this sample encode the same CDR3. The chain uses TRBV12-5 and TRBJ2-7, with 10 bases matching TRBD1. The V gene's germline CDR1 is LGHNT and CDR2 FRNRAP. This CDR3 has 19 residues. The CDR3 is CASGFILTSGTGDMEKQYF. The CDR3 bases are TGCGCTAGTGGTTTCATACTCACCTCCGGGACAGGGGACATGGAAAAGCAGTACTTC. The variable domain in full, with the rest retrieved from reference TRBV12-5 and TRBJ2-7, is DARVTQTPRHKVTEMGQEVTMRCQPILGHNTVFWYRQTMMQGLELLAYFRNRAPLDDSGMPKDRFSAEMPDATLATLKIQPSEPRDSAVYFCASGFILTSGTGDMEKQYFGPGTRLTVT.

The chain has TRBV25-1 and TRBJ2-7, with 9 bases fitting TRBD1. The CDR3 consists of 17 residues. V was clipped by 2 bases and J by 1 base; unmatched bases: 9. Germline lookup yields CDR1 MGHDK and CDR2 SYGVNS. The DNA of the CDR3 is TGTGCCAGCAGTGAAGAAGCCGGGACAGGGAATTCCTACGAGCAGTACTTC. This translates into CASSEEAGTGNSYEQYF.

This clone was observed once. V usage is TRBV5-6 and J usage is TRBJ1-2; TRBD1 is a possible D gene (5 bases). V was cut by 0 bases and J by 1 base, with 10 bases left in between. Germline CDR1 reads SGHDT; CDR2 reads YYEEEE. This CDR3 contains 15 residues. The CDR3, as DNA: TGTGCCAGCAGCTTGGCCGGGACCCTTAACTATGGCTACACCTTC. Protein: CASSLAGTLNYGYTF.

The V call is TRBV9, the J call TRBJ2-1; D is perhaps TRBD2 (6 bases). Germline V gives CDR1 SGDLS, CDR2 YYNGEE. Trimming stripped 0 bases from V and 0 bases from J, with 10 bases between. The CDR3 loop spans 16 amino acids. The CDR3, as DNA: TGTGCCAGCAGCGTAGATCTAGCGACCTCCTACAATGAGCAGTTCTTC. Residues: CASSVDLATSYNEQFF.

This clone is large in the sample. The chain links TRBV2 to TRBJ2-7; TRBD1 is a possible D gene (5 bases). Per the germline V gene, CDR1 is SNHLY and CDR2 is FYNNEI. The length of the CDR3 is 11 residues. The ends were cut back, 6 bases at V and 3 bases at J, with 6 bases in the middle. The CDR3 reads CASRGHYEQYF. Here the CDR3 DNA reads TGTGCCAGCAGGGGGCACTACGAGCAGTACTTC.